These 4 T cell receptor beta chains were sequenced from one sample in a study of cytomegalovirus exposure and HLA in healthy donors. Primers for the PCR totalled 60 Vbeta and 13 Jbeta. TCRdb keeps only in-frame clones here, not all; method: immunoSEQ multiplex PCR. The data contain some 190,000 clones, more than 70% of them singletons. What was sequenced was PBMCs. These receptors were collected from a middle-aged man in good health and CMV-seropositive.

This rearrangement joins TRBV5-6 to TRBJ1-3, with a tentative D call TRBD1 (5 bases). V lost 4 bases and J lost 7, with 12 bases in between. The CDR3 totals 13 residues. CDR1 and CDR2 (germline): SGHDT, YYEEEE. CDR3 DNA: TGTGCCAGCAGCCCGACCTGGGGCAACACCATATATTTT. It encodes CASSPTWGNTIYF.

This chain connects TRBV5-4 to TRBJ2-5, with 12 bases matching TRBD2. This CDR3 region has 15 residues. The germline CDR1 and CDR2 sequences are SGHNT and YYREEE (reference sequence). Trimming at V came to 4 bases and at J to 4 bases, leaving 5 bases not matched to a gene. CDR3 amino acids: CASSLRTSGTETQYF. The CDR3 bases are TGTGCCAGCAGCCTTAGGACTAGCGGGACAGAGACCCAGTACTTC. The full variable domain, its missing parts supplied by reference TRBV5-4 and TRBJ2-5, is ETGVTQSPTHLIKTRGQQVTLRCSSQSGHNTVSWYQQALGQGPQFIFQYYREEENGRGNFPPRFSGLQFPNYSSELNVNALELDDSALYLCASSLRTSGTETQYFGPGTRLLVL.

The chain employs TRBV27 and TRBJ1-6; D is unresolved. There are 13 residues in the CDR3. CDR1 MNHEY and CDR2 SMNVEV come from the germline V gene (reference sequence). The V and J ends lost 3 bases and 3 bases respectively, with 3 bases between them. CDR3 sequence: CASSFGYNSPLHF. The DNA for the CDR3 is TGTGCCAGCAGTTTCGGCTATAATTCACCCCTCCACTTT.

V and J are TRBV19 and TRBJ1-1, with D uncertain. The CDR3 spans 13 residues. Trimming cost V 6 bases and J 5 bases, with 13 bases left between them. Germline CDR1 is LNHDA and CDR2 is SQIVND (reference sequence). Written as DNA, the CDR3 is TGTGCCAGTAGCCTAAGCTCGGGGACTGAAGCTTTCTTT. Amino acids: CASSLSSGTEAFF.